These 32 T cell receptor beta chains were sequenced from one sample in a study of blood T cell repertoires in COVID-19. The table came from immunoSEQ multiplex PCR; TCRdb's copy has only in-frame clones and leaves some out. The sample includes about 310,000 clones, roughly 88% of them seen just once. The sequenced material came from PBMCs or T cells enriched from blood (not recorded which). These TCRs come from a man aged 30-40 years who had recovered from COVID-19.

The CDR3 DNA reads TGTGCCAGCAGCGTAAGTCCCCAGGGAGGGGAGGAGCTGTTTTTT. Translated: CASSVSPQGGEELFF. The J gene is TRBJ2-2, the V gene TRBV9; 7 bases map to TRBD2. The CDR3 length is 15 residues. V lost 1 base and J lost 10; bases outside the gene matches: 10. Looked up from germline, CDR1 is SGDLS and CDR2 is YYNGEE.

The DNA for the CDR3 is TGTGCCAGTAGTATTGGAGGGGTTAATTCACCCCTCCACTTT. It yields the protein CASSIGGVNSPLHF. This chain connects TRBV19 to TRBJ1-6; possibly TRBD1 for D (5 bases). Germline CDR1 and CDR2: LNHDA and SQIVND (reference sequence). The V gene lost 3 bases and the J gene lost 6 bases, with 9 bases spanning the gap. The CDR3 is 14 amino acids.

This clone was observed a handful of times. This CDR3 is CASRQGGSYEQYF. In DNA form, the CDR3 reads TGTGCCAGCAGACAGGGCGGGTCCTACGAGCAGTACTTC. The chain uses TRBV5-8 and TRBJ2-7, with D perhaps matching TRBD1 (6 bases). There are 13 residues in the CDR3. Trimming shortened V by 5 bases and J by 1 base, and 10 bases separated the two germline ends. CDR1 and CDR2 (germline): SGHTS, YDEGEE.

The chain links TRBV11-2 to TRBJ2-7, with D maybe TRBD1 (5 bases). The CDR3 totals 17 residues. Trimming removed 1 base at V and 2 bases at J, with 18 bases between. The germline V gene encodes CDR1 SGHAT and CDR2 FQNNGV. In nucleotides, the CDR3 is TGTGCCAGCAGCTTAGGATTTTTGGCCAGGGCAGCCTACGAGCAGTACTTC. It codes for CASSLGFLARAAYEQYF.

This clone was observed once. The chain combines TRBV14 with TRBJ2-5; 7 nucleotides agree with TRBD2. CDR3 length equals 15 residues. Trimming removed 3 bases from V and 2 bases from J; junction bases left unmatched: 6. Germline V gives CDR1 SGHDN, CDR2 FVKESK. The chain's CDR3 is CASSQGGTMQETQYF. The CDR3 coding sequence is TGTGCCAGCAGCCAGGGAGGGACGATGCAAGAGACCCAGTACTTC.

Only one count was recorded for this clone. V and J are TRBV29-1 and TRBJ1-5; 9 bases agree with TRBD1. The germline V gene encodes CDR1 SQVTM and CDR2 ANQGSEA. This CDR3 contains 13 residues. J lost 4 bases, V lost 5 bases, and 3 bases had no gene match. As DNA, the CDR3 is TGCAGCGTTAGGACAGGGGCAAATCAGCCCCAGCATTTT. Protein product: CSVRTGANQPQHF.

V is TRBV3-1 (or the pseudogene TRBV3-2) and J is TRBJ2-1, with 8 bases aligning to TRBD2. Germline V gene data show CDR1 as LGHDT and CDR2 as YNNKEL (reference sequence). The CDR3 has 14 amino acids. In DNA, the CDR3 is TGTGCTGCCAAAGGAGCGGGAGAGTACAATGAGCAGTTCTTC. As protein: CAAKGAGEYNEQFF.

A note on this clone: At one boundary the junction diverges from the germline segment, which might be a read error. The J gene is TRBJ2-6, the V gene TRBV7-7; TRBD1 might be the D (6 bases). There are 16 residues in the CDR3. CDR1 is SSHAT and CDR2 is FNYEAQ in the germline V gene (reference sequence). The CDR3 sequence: CASSPDRPTGANVLTF. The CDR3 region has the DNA TGTGCTAGCAGCCCGGACAGACCCACTGGGGCCAACGTCCTGACTTTC. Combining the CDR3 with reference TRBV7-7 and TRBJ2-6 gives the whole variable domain GAGVSQSPRYKVTKRGQDVTLRCDPISSHATLYWYQQALGQGPEFLTYFNYEAQPDKSGLPSDRFSAERPEGSISTLTIQRTEQRDSAMYRCASSPDRPTGANVLTFGAGSRLTVL.

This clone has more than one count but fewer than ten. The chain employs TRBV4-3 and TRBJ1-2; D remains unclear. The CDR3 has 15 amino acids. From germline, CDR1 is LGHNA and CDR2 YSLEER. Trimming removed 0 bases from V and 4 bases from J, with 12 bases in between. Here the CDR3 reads CASSQERSRGYGYTF. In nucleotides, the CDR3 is TGCGCCAGCAGCCAAGAGAGATCACGGGGCTATGGCTACACCTTC.

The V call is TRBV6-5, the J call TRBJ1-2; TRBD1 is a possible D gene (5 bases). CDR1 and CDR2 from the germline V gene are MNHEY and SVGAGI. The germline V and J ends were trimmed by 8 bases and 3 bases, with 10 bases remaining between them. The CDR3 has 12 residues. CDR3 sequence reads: CASGRGHYGYTF. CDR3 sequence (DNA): TGTGCCAGCGGAAGGGGCCACTATGGCTACACCTTC.

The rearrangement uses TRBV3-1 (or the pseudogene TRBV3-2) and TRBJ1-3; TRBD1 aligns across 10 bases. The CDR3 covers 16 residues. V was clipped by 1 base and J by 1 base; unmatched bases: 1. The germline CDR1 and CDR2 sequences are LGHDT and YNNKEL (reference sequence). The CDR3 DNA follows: TGTGCCAGCAGCCAAGGACAGGGGGCTTCTGGAAACACCATATATTTT. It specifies CASSQGQGASGNTIYF.

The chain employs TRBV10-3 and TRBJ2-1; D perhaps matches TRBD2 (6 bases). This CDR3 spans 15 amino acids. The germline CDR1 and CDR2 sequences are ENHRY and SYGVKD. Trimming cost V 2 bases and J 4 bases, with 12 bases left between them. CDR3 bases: TGTGCCATCAGTGAGACTGTCGGGAGTTACAATGAGCAGTTCTTC. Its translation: CAISETVGSYNEQFF.

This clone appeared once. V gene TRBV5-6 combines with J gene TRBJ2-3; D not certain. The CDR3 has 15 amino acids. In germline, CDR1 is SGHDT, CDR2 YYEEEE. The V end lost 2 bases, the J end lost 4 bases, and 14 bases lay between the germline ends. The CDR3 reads CASSFGPSLADTQYF. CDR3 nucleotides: TGTGCCAGCAGCTTTGGGCCCAGCCTTGCAGATACGCAGTATTTT.

The CDR3 region has the DNA TGTGCCAGCTCACCACAAACAGGGGCAGTTAGGGACACTGAAGCTTTCTTT. Translating gives CASSPQTGAVRDTEAFF. The chain recombines TRBV18 with TRBJ1-1; 7 bases map to TRBD1. Losses at the gene ends were 1 base for V and 3 bases for J; bases not matched to a gene: 11. The germline V gene has CDR1 KGHSH and CDR2 LQKENI. This CDR3 comprises 17 residues.

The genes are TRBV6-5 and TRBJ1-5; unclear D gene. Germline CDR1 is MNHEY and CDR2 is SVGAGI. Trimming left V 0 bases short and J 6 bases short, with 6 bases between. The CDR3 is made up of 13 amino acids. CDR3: CASSYSWSQPQHF. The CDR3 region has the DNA TGTGCCAGCAGTTACTCGTGGAGTCAGCCCCAGCATTTT.

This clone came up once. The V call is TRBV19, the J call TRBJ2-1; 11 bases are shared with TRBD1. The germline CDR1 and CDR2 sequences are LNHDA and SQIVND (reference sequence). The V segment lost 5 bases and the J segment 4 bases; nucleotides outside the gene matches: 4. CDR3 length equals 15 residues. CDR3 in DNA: TGTGCCAGTAGTCCCGGGACAGGGGGGTACAATGAGCAGTTCTTC. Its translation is CASSPGTGGYNEQFF.

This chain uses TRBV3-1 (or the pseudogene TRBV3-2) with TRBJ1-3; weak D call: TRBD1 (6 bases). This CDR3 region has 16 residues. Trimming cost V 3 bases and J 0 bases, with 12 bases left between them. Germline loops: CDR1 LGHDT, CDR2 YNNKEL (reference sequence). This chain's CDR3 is CASSQPTGLSGNTIYF. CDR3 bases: TGTGCCAGCAGCCAGCCTACAGGGCTCTCTGGAAACACCATATATTTT.

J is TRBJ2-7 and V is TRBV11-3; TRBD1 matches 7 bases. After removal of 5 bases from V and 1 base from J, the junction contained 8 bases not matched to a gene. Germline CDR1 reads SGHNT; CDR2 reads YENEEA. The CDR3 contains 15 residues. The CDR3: CASSPNRGRSYEQYF. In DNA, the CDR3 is TGTGCCAGCAGCCCCAACAGGGGTCGATCCTACGAGCAGTACTTC.

In DNA form, the CDR3 reads TGCAGTGCTAGTCGGGCTAGCGGGTCCAATGAGCAGTTCTTC. Amino acids: CSASRASGSNEQFF. The J gene is TRBJ2-1, the V gene TRBV20-1, with 8 nucleotides matching TRBD2. CDR1 and CDR2 from the germline V gene are DFQATT and SNEGSKA (reference sequence). This CDR3 region has 14 residues. After removal of 3 bases from V and 6 bases from J, the junction contained 7 bases not matched to a gene.

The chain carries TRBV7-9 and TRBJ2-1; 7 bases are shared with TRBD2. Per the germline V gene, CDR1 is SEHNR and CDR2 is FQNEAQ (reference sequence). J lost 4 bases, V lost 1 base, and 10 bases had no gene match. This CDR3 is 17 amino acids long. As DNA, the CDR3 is TGTGCCAGCAGCTTAGTCCCCTTCGGGGGAGGGTACAATGAGCAGTTCTTC. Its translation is CASSLVPFGGGYNEQFF.

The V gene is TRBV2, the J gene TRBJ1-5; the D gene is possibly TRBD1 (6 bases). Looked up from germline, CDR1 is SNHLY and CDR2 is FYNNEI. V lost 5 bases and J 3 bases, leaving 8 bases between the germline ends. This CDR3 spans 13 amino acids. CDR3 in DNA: TGTGCCAGCAGTCAGGGGATCAATCAGCCCCAGCATTTT. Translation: CASSQGINQPQHF.

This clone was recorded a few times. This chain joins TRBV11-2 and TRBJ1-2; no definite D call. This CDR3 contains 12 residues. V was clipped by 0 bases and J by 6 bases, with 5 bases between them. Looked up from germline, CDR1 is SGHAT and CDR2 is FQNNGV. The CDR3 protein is CASSLESNGYTF. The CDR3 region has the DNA TGTGCCAGCAGCTTAGAATCAAATGGCTACACCTTC.

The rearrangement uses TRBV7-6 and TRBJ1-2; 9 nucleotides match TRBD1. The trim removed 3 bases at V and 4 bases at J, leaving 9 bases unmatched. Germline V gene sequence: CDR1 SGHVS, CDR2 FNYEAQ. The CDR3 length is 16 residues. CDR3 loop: CASSFTQGATPYGYTF. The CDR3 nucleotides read TGTGCCAGCAGCTTCACACAGGGGGCAACCCCCTATGGCTACACCTTC.

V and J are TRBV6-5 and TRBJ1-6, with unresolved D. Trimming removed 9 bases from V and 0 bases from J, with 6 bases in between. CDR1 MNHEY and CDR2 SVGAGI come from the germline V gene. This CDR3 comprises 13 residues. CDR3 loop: CASRSSYNSPLHF. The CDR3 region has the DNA TGTGCCAGTAGAAGCTCCTATAATTCACCCCTCCACTTT.

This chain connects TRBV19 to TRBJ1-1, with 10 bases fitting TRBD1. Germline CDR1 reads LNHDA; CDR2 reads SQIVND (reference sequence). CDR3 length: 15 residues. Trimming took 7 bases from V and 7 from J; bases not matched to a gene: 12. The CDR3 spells CASKSLGTGEFEAFF. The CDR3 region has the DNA TGTGCCAGTAAGTCCTTGGGGACAGGGGAATTTGAAGCTTTCTTT.

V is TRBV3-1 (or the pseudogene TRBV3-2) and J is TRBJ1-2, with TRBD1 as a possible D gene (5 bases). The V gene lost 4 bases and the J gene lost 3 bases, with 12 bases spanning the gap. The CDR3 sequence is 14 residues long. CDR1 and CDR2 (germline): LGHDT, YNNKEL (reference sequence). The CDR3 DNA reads TGTGCCAGCAGCCGTGACACGGGGGACTATGGCTACACCTTC. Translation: CASSRDTGDYGYTF.

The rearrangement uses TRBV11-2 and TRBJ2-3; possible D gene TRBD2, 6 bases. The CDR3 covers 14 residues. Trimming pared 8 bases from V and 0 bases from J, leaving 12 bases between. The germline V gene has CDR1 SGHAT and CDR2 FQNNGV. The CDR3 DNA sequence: TGTGCCAGCCTTCTCAGCGGGAGCACAGATACGCAGTATTTT. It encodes CASLLSGSTDTQYF.

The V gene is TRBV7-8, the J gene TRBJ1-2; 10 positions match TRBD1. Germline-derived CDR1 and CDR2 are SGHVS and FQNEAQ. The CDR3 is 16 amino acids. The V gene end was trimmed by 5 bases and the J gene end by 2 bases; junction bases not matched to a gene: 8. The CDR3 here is CASSPRGQGSNYGYTF. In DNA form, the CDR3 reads TGTGCCAGCAGCCCGCGGGGACAGGGGTCAAACTATGGCTACACCTTC.

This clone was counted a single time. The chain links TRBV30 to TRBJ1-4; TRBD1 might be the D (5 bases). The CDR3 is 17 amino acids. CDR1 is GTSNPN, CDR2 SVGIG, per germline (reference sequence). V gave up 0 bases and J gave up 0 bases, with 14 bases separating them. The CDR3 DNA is TGTGCCTGGAGTGTACGCGCGGGGCGTGCAACTAATGAAAAACTGTTTTTT. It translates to CAWSVRAGRATNEKLFF. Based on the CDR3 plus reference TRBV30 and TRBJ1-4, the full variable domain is SQTIHQWPATLVQPVGSPLSLECTVEGTSNPNLYWYRQAAGRGLQLLFYSVGIGQISSEVPQNLSASRPQDRQFILSSKKLLLSDSGFYLCAWSVRAGRATNEKLFFGSGTQLSVL.

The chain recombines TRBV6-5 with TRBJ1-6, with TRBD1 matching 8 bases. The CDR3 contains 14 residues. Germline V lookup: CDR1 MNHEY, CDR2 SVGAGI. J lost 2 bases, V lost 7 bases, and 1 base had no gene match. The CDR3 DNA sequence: TGTGCCAGCACGGGACAGGCCTATAATTCACCCCTCCACTTT. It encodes CASTGQAYNSPLHF.

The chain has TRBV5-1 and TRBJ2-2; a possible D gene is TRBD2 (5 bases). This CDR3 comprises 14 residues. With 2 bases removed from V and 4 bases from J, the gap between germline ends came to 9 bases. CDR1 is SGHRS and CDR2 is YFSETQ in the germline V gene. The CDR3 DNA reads TGCGCCAGCAGCTTCGGGATTATCACCGGGGAGCTGTTTTTT. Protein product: CASSFGIITGELFF.

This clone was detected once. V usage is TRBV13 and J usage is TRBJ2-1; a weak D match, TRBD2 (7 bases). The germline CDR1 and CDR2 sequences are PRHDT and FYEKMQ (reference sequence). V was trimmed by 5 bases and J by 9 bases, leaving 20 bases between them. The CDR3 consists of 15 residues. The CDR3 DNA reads TGTGCCAGCAGCCTTGTCCGCGGGGGCCGTGGTGAGCAGTTCTTC. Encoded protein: CASSLVRGGRGEQFF.